This TCR beta chain was documented in a study of T-cell reconstitution after alpha-beta-depleted transplantation in children. This clonotype was observed a handful of times. Its antigen is unidentified. Unique molecular identifiers were used to barcode this TCRbeta library. TCRdb reprocessed the PCR reads via MiXCR and lists one record per CDR3 protein. Among hundreds of thousands of distinct CDR3 sequences listed, 20% to 30% were seen once. Between the trimmed V and J ends, which lost 5 bases and 0 bases, there was a span of 14 bases. Per the germline V gene, CDR1 is SGHAT and CDR2 is FQNNGV. The CDR3 extends over 16 amino acids. Study results and limitations: Several patients had high TCRbeta diversity at day 60; it came from surviving recipient T cells and thymic progenitors. Counts and diversity of T cells one year after transplant came mostly from newly produced T cells. Expanded clones from the graft, numbering several hundred, reportedly supplied alpha-beta T cells about two months after transplant.

The V and J genes are TRBV11-2 and TRBJ2-1; D is perhaps TRBD1 (5 bases). The specimen was PBMCs, mostly from graft donor cells, collected 360 days after TCRalphabeta/CD19-depleted stem cell transplant. The receptor's source is a female patient aged 2-9 years who had a stem cell transplant for congenital amegakaryocytic thrombocytopenia, so the T cells may come from the graft donor. The DNA for the CDR3 is TGTGCCAGCAGCCCGAGCAGGGCAAGCTCCTACAATGAGCAGTTCTTC. It translates to CASSPSRASSYNEQFF.